Listed below are T cell receptor beta chains from one sample, sequenced in a study of post-analysis software for immune sequencing data. TCRdb analysed the PCR reads with MiXCR anew, one entry per CDR3 protein. The sample has about 820,000 distinct CDR3 sequences; roughly 50% are singletons. Sequenced input: blood. The receptors derive from a girl between 10 and 17 years old with multiple sclerosis. The CDR3 runs from the conserved cysteine through the conserved F or W. D genes are given only for firm matches. Size values are once, few and many counts, or a class for expanded clones, and some rows have none.

NA	TRBV14	TRBJ2-5	NA	CASSQVTSETQYF	TGTGCCAGCAGCCAAGTAACTTCGGAGACCCAGTACTTC
NA	TRBV12-3/TRBV12-4	TRBJ2-1	NA	CASSRGAGVYNEQFF	TGTGCCAGCAGTCGGGGGGCAGGGGTCTACAATGAGCAGTTCTTC
NA	TRBV20-1	TRBJ2-1	TRBD2	CSARTGLAGGSRSEQFF	TGCAGTGCTAGAACGGGACTAGCGGGGGGCTCCCGGAGTGAGCAGTTCTTC
once	TRBV20-1	TRBJ2-1	TRBD2	CSTWGEREDEQFF	TGCAGTACTTGGGGAGAGCGGGAAGATGAGCAGTTCTTC
NA	TRBV9	TRBJ2-3	TRBD2	CASSPHGGGEFSDTQYF	TGTGCCAGCAGCCCCCATGGGGGAGGGGAGTTTTCAGATACGCAGTATTTT
NA	TRBV5-1	TRBJ2-7	NA	CASSSGIFYEQYF	TGCGCCAGCAGCTCTGGGATCTTTTACGAGCAGTACTTC
NA	TRBV5-1	TRBJ2-4	NA	CASSSGPGGNIQYF	TGCGCCAGCAGCTCGGGACCAGGTGGAAACATTCAGTACTTC
NA	TRBV20-1	TRBJ2-5	TRBD1	CSARGGTGVAETQYF	TGCAGTGCTAGAGGCGGGACAGGGGTTGCAGAGACCCAGTACTTC
NA	TRBV2	TRBJ2-5	NA	CASSEAPREGTQYF	TGTGCCAGCAGTGAAGCTCCAAGAGAGGGGACCCAGTACTTC
few	TRBV14	TRBJ2-7	TRBD2	CASSSLGLALDYEQYF	TGTGCCAGCAGCTCACTTGGACTAGCGTTAGACTACGAGCAGTACTTC
NA	TRBV12-5	TRBJ1-5	NA	CASGLMDQGQPQHF	TGTGCTAGTGGTTTGATGGATCAGGGTCAGCCCCAGCATTTT
NA	TRBV6-6	TRBJ1-1	TRBD1	CASSYGTAEAFF	TGTGCCAGCAGTTACGGGACAGCTGAAGCTTTCTTT
few	TRBV7-2	TRBJ2-5	NA	CASSLGFMQTQYF	TGTGCCAGCAGCTTAGGGTTTATGCAGACCCAGTACTTC
few	TRBV10-3	TRBJ2-7	NA	CAISEMELSPSYEQYF	TGTGCCATCAGTGAAATGGAGCTATCCCCGTCCTACGAGCAGTACTTC
once	TRBV20-1	TRBJ2-1	NA	CSARGGRAGASYNEQFF	TGCAGTGCTAGAGGGGGAAGGGCGGGGGCCTCCTACAATGAGCAGTTCTTC
few	TRBV29-1	TRBJ2-1	TRBD1	CSVPVWAGGGDEQFF	TGCAGCGTTCCCGTATGGGCAGGGGGCGGCGATGAGCAGTTCTTC
few	TRBV7-9	TRBJ2-1	NA	CASSLVSSSAEQFF	TGTGCCAGCAGCTTAGTTTCTAGCTCTGCTGAGCAGTTCTTC
once	TRBV4-1	TRBJ2-7	TRBD2	CASSQMGSASGRYEQYF	TGCGCCAGCAGCCAGATGGGGTCGGCTAGCGGGCGCTACGAGCAGTACTTC
NA	TRBV5-1	TRBJ2-7	NA	CASSLAGRLHEQYF	TGCGCCAGCAGCTTGGCGGGACGGCTACACGAGCAGTACTTC
few	TRBV20-1	TRBJ2-7	TRBD1	CSASIDRGISYEQYF	TGCAGTGCTTCCATAGACAGGGGGATCTCCTACGAGCAGTACTTC
NA	TRBV2	TRBJ2-2	TRBD1	CASSEGQGPNTGELFF	TGTGCCAGCAGTGAGGGACAGGGGCCGAACACCGGGGAGCTGTTTTTT
NA	TRBV4-1	TRBJ1-2	NA	CASSQDGQGVLYGYTF	TGCGCCAGCAGCCAAGACGGGCAGGGAGTACTCTATGGCTACACCTTC
few	TRBV7-6	TRBJ2-3	TRBD2	CASSSRTSGRGDSDTQYF	TGTGCCAGCAGCTCCCGGACTAGCGGGAGGGGAGATAGCGATACGCAGTATTTT
NA	TRBV6-5	TRBJ2-3	NA	CASSSQGDTQYF	TGTGCCAGCAGTTCACAGGGAGATACGCAGTATTTT
few	TRBV5-5	TRBJ2-1	NA	CASSLLAGEQFF	TGTGCCAGCAGCTTGTTGGCAGGGGAGCAGTTCTTC
NA	TRBV5-1	TRBJ2-3	TRBD2	CASSLGPAGGRDTQYF	TGCGCCAGCAGCTTGGGCCCAGCGGGGGGAAGAGATACGCAGTATTTT
NA	TRBV4-1	TRBJ2-3	NA	CASSQEGGYPDTQYF	TGCGCCAGCAGCCAAGAAGGAGGTTATCCAGATACGCAGTATTTT
once	TRBV20-1	TRBJ2-1	TRBD2	CSATVAGGPKNEQFF	TGCAGTGCTACCGTAGCGGGAGGGCCGAAAAATGAGCAGTTCTTC
NA	TRBV20-1	TRBJ2-7	TRBD2	CSASGRAVEQYF	TGCAGTGCTAGCGGGAGGGCGGTGGAGCAGTACTTC
NA	TRBV20-1	TRBJ2-5	TRBD2	CSARGSIKAGVIETQYF	TGCAGTGCTAGAGGTTCGATTAAAGCGGGAGTTATAGAGACCCAGTACTTC
NA	TRBV11-2	TRBJ2-7	NA	CASSLEEWTVSYEQYF	TGTGCCAGCAGCTTAGAAGAGTGGACAGTCTCCTACGAGCAGTACTTC
NA	TRBV28	TRBJ2-3	TRBD1	CASDRGGTDTQYF	TGTGCCTCAGACAGGGGGGGCACAGATACGCAGTATTTT
NA	TRBV6-5	TRBJ1-2	NA	CVCLGRGDFAGYGYTF	TGCGTTTGTCTGGGCCGGGGGGATTTTGCGGGCTATGGCTACACCTTC
NA	TRBV2	TRBJ2-1	NA	CASNRLGSRNEQFF	TGTGCCAGCAATCGTTTGGGGAGTAGGAATGAGCAGTTCTTC
few	TRBV4-1	TRBJ2-7	TRBD2	CASTQGAGGFMEQYF	TGCGCCAGCACCCAGGGTGCGGGAGGGTTTATGGAGCAGTACTTC
NA	TRBV20-1	TRBJ2-1	TRBD1	CSASPGQGYNEQFF	TGCAGTGCTAGTCCTGGACAGGGGTACAATGAGCAGTTCTTC
few	TRBV20-1	TRBJ2-1	NA	CSARVARISYNEQFF	TGCAGTGCTAGAGTTGCGCGGATTTCCTACAATGAGCAGTTCTTC
NA	TRBV3-1	TRBJ2-3	NA	CASSPIFTDTQYF	TGTGCCAGCAGCCCTATTTTTACAGATACGCAGTATTTT
NA	TRBV10-3	TRBJ1-2	TRBD1	CAISDLGQGSYGYTF	TGTGCCATCAGTGACCTCGGACAGGGTAGCTATGGCTACACCTTC
NA	TRBV5-5	TRBJ1-2	NA	CASSFSTRGDGYTF	TGTGCCAGCAGCTTCTCGACCCGGGGCGATGGCTACACCTTC
NA	TRBV4-2	TRBJ2-1	NA	CASSQRSGNPRDEQFF	TGTGCCAGCAGCCAAAGATCAGGGAACCCTAGGGATGAGCAGTTCTTC
NA	TRBV5-1	TRBJ1-2	NA	CASSLGGTSRGTLYGYTF	TGCGCCAGCAGCTTGGGCGGTACTTCTCGGGGTACCCTCTATGGCTACACCTTC
few	TRBV4-1	TRBJ2-1	TRBD2	CASSQPGLAGGLVEQFF	TGCGCCAGCAGCCAGCCGGGACTAGCGGGGGGCCTCGTTGAGCAGTTCTTC
NA	TRBV5-5	TRBJ2-1	NA	CASSLLAGDDEQFF	TGTGCCAGCAGCTTGTTAGCAGGAGACGATGAGCAGTTCTTC
NA	TRBV20-1	TRBJ2-5	TRBD1	CSARDGTDQETQYF	TGCAGTGCTAGAGATGGGACAGACCAAGAGACCCAGTACTTC
NA	TRBV5-1	TRBJ1-1	NA	CASSFFGGRVPEAFF	TGCGCCAGCAGCTTTTTCGGGGGCAGGGTCCCTGAAGCTTTCTTT
few	TRBV12-3/TRBV12-4	TRBJ2-7	NA	CASSWGFSYEQYF	TGTGCCAGCAGTTGGGGCTTCTCCTACGAGCAGTACTTC
NA	TRBV10-1	TRBJ2-5	TRBD1	CASSDSDRGRETQYF	TGCGCCAGCAGTGACTCAGACAGGGGTAGGGAGACCCAGTACTTC
few	TRBV12-3/TRBV12-4	TRBJ1-2	NA	CASSRDYGYTF	TGTGCCAGCAGCCGGGACTATGGCTACACCTTC
NA	TRBV7-9	TRBJ2-5	NA	CASSLEQGGETQYF	TGTGCCAGCAGCTTAGAACAGGGAGGAGAGACCCAGTACTTC
NA	TRBV20-1	TRBJ1-5	NA	CSAQQGTDQPQHF	TGCAGTGCTCAACAGGGTACGGATCAGCCCCAGCATTTT
NA	TRBV29-1	TRBJ1-1	NA	CSVAETVRNTEAFF	TGCAGCGTTGCGGAGACAGTCAGGAACACTGAAGCTTTCTTT
NA	TRBV5-1	TRBJ1-2	TRBD1	CASSLTGVEGYTF	TGCGCCAGCAGCTTAACAGGGGTGGAGGGCTACACCTTC